This T cell receptor beta chain was observed in a study of a mutant IDH1 vaccine in newly diagnosed glioma (dated by TCRdb to 2020 to 2023). With respect to the entire study: Patients were given eight vaccinations, in weeks 1, 3, 5, 7, 11, 15, 19 and 23, which matched visits V03 through V10. Vaccination was initiated 4-6 weeks after radiotherapy alone, or concurrently with temozolomide cycles in the chemotherapy-containing groups. Of the roughly 34 treated patients, approximately 62% were male and approximately 40% were female, and a mean age of roughly 37 years was recorded. Before enrollment, patients had received standard therapy of radiotherapy alone, temozolomide alone, or radiochemotherapy with temozolomide; most received the combination. Peripheral blood was drawn at six visits: V03 (baseline), V05, V07, V10, V12 and V13. Longitudinal TCRB deep sequencing was done for 25 treated patients, wherever samples were available for exploratory analyses.

What the work shows at the level of the full study, not this receptor alone: Availability determined which PBMC samples were chosen for TCRB deep sequencing. Across multiple MHC alleles, vaccine-induced immune responses were seen in roughly 93% of patients. Changes in the top peripheral T cell clonotypes picked up by TCRB sequencing did not appear to be linked to pseudoprogression. The authors noted that analyses of patient blood samples could not be reproduced because of sample limitations.

The time point label on this specimen signifies: week 11, during vaccination. A 20-mer mutant IDH1 peptide at 300 micrograms in Montanide made up each vaccine dose, which was injected subcutaneously together with topical imiquimod. All donors had newly diagnosed IDH1-mutant astrocytomas of WHO grade 3 or 4 that showed loss of nuclear ATRX. The samples were drawn from NOA16, a multicentre, single-arm, open-label phase I trial in Germany that tested a mutant IDH1 peptide vaccine in humans for the first time. Genomic DNA for TCRB sequencing was extracted from EDTA blood using the DNeasy Blood and Tissue Kit. As for this clone: Its antigen is currently not known. There are no base qualities to consult, and no much larger clone falls within one base.

The library was obtained by the immunoSEQ multiplex PCR assay. Rearranged TCR beta chain sequences were amplified with the hsTCRB Kit following the manufacturer's protocol. Sequencing of TCRB libraries was carried out on an Illumina MiSeq. The paper's data handling went like this. The proprietary platform of the kit vendor was used for demultiplexing, trimming and gene mapping. This is the immuneACCESS table as TCRdb keeps it, with only in-frame sequences that have V and J called. A part of the clones is gone; compared with another copy, unresolved V genes explain less than half, and the rest is unexplained. That table is the source of V, J and clone size, and D and trimming were worked out from the DNA. The sample table shows about 32,000 clones, and around 78% are seen once. The ten largest make up approximately 25% of the sample. The source of this sequence is a man between 25 and 39 years old with glioma. The sequencing here drew on PBMCs, taken from a glioma patient whose treatment included an IDH1 peptide vaccine.

CDR3 protein: CATSRGTNSRETQYF. The nucleotide sequence reads TGTGCCACCAGCAGAGGGACAAACTCTAGGGAGACCCAGTACTTC. The chain uses TRBV15 and TRBJ2-5, and TRBD1 may be the D gene, going by 5 matching bases. V is cut by 1 base and J by 5 bases, and the space between the germline ends is 14 bases. Taken from cysteine to phenylalanine, the CDR3 has 15 residues. CDR3 DNA is the only sequence kept; it has 45 bases, read in frame from the first base. CDR1 and CDR2 (LNHNV, YYDKDF) derive from the germline V gene (reference sequence).